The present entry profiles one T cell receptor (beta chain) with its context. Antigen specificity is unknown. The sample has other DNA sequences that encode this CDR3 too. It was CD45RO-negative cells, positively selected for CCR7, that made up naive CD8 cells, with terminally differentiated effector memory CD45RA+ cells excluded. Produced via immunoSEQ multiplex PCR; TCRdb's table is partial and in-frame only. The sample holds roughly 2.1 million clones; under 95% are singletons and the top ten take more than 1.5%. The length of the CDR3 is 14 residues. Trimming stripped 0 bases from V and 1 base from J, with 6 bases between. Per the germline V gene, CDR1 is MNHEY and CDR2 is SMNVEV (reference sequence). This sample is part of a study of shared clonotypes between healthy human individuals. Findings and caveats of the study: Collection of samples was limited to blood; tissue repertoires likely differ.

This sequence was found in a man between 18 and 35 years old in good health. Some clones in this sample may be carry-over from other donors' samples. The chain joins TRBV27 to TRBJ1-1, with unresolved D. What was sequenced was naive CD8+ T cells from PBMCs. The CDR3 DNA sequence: TGTGCCAGCAGTTTATCTACAACGAACACTGAAGCTTTCTTT. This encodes CASSLSTTNTEAFF.